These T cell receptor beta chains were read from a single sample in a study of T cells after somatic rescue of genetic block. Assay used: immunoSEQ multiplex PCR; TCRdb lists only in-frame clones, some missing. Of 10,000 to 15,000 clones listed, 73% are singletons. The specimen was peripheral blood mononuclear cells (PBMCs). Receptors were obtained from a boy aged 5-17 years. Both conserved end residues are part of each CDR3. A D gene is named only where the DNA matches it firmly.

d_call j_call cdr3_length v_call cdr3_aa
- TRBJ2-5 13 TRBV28 CASSYRGKETQYF
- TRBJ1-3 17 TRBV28 CATLLPHQGGTGNTIYF
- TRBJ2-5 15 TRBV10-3 CAISVERVLQETQYF
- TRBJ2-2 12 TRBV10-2 CASSEWSGELFF
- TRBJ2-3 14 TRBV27 CASSLDTSTDTQYF
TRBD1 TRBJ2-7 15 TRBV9 CASSATGLSSYEQYF
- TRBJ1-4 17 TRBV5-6 CASSLIPQGRGNEKLFF
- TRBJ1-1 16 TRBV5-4 CASSRLDTTLNTEAFF
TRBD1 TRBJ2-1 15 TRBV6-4 CASSVLAGGSNEQFF
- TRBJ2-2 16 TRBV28 CASSPPGRGLSGELFF
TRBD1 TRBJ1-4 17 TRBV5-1 CASSTMGQGGGPEKLFF
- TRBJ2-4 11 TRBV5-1 CASSLTGTLYF
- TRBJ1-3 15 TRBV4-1 CASSPQEFSGNTIYF
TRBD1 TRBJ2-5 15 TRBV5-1 CASSLGDRGGETQYF
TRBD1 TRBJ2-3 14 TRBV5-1 CASSSDRETDTQYF
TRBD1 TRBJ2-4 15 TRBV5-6 CASSLPGQGGYIQYF
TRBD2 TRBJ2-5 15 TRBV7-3 CASSPTGLEVETQYF
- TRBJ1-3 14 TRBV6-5 CASSWGLSGNTIYF
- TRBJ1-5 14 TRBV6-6 CASRRTALGQPQHF
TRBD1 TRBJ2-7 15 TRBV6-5 CASSYSGTGGYEQYF
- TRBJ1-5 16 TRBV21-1 CASSKGRGTGRSAPAF
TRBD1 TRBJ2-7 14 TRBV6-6 CASSYAGTAYEQYF
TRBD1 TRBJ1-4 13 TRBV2 CASGRDRGEKLFF
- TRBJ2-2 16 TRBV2 CASSEIGDPNTGELFF
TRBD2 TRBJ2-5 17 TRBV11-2 CASSSLPSTSGEETQYF
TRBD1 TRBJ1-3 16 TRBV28 CASSRAGTGTGNTIYF
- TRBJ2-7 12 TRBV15 CATSREGQVQYF
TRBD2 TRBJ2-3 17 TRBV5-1 CASSSGLAGTRGDTQYF
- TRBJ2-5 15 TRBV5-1 CASSPHLQGGETQYF
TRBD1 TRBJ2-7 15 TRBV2 CASSANRGSTYEQYF
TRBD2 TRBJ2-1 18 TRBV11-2 CASSPGTSGTGWLDEQFF
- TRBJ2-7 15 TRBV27 CASSPTLSGVYEQYF
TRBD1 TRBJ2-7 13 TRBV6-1 CASNRQGGYEQYF
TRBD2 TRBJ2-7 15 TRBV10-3 CAISESGLLSYEQYF
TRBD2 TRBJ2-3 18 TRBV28 CASSFPHSSGGATDTQYF
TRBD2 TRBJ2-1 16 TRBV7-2 CASSLDAGGSYNEQFF
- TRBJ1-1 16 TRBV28 CASSSPGTRWNTEAFF
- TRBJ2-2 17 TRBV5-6 CASSLVITGWKTGELFF
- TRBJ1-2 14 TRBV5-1 CASSLAGGNYGYTF
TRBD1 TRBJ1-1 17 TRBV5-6 CASSLVYLGQRDTEAFF
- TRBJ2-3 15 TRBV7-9 CASSPTSISTNTQYF
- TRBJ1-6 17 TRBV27 CASSSTIKSSYNSPLHF
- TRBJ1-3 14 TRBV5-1 CASSSDSSGNTIYF
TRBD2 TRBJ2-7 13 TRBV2 CASGLAETYEQYF
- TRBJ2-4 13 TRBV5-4 CASSSDPGLREYF